This entry lists 5 T cell receptor delta chains sequenced from one sample in a study of gamma-delta T cells after stem cell transplantation. TCRdb ran CATT on the RT-PCR reads. Of a few thousand delta-chain clones listed, 16% were seen once; the top ten hold more than 4.5%. The sample consisted of gamma-delta T cells. The receptors come from a human donor. It is not recorded whose cells these are; they may come from a transplant donor.

The V gene is TRDV1, the J gene TRDJ1; D possibly corresponds to TRDD3 (6 bases). TCRdb supplies no J gene; here it was assigned by aligning the nucleotide sequence to germline. Trimming removed 1 base from V and 2 bases from J, with 17 bases in between. The germline V gene has CDR1 TSWWSYY and CDR2 QGS. This CDR3 has 17 amino acids. Here the CDR3 reads CALGERGSLLQTDKLIF. The CDR3, as DNA: TGTGCTCTTGGGGAACGGGGGAGCCTGCTTCAAACCGATAAACTCATCTTT.

Judged by abundance, this clone is medium-sized. Other DNA variants within this sample encode the same CDR3. The V call is TRDV2, the J call TRDJ3; TRDD3 agrees at 8 bases. V gave up 2 bases and J gave up 0 bases; unmatched junction bases: 8. The CDR3 has 19 residues. CDR1 and CDR2 from the germline V gene are GEAIGNYY and EKD. The CDR3 coding sequence is TGTGCCTGTGACAAAGTACTGGGGGGATACTCCTGGGACACCCGACAGATGTTTTTC. Translated: CACDKVLGGYSWDTRQMFF.

The V gene was left uncalled, and the J gene is TRDJ3; the table's D call of TRDD3 was not tested on the DNA. The CDR3 is 21 residues long. The CDR3 spells CACDSNLGDTSTSCDTRQMFF. Written as DNA, the CDR3 is TGTGCCTGTGACTCCAACCTGGGGGATACGTCCACCTCCTGTGACACCCGACAGATGTTTTTC.

This clone is medium-sized in the sample. This chain joins TRDV2 and TRDJ2; 9 bases map to TRDD3. Trimming removed 0 bases from V and 0 bases from J; junction bases left unmatched: 1. The germline V gene encodes CDR1 GEAIGNYY and CDR2 EKD. This CDR3 region has 16 residues. CDR3 DNA sequence: TGTGCCTGTGACACCGTGGGGGATACTTTGACAGCACAACTCTTCTTT. Protein: CACDTVGDTLTAQLFF.

Note on this clone: TCRdb has a much larger clone's protein, which differs at residue 14 from the translation of this DNA, likely because of a read error; what is shown is the protein translated from the DNA. The J gene is TRDJ3, the V gene TRDV2; 7 bases are a match to TRDD3. The CDR3 has 17 amino acids. The germline CDR1 and CDR2 sequences are GEAIGNYY and EKD. The CDR3 sequence: CACDTWGSSWDTRHMFF. CDR3 coding DNA: TGTGCCTGTGACACCTGGGGGAGCTCCTGGGACACCCGACATATGTTTTTC.